These 17 T cell receptor beta chains came from one sample sequenced in a study of regulatory T cells in long-lasting Graves disease. Investigators prepared the TCR beta libraries by applying iRepertoire HTBI primers and Arm-PCR of CDR3 regions. MiXCR, applied by TCRdb to the multiplex PCR reads, yields one record per CDR3 protein. The table lists a few hundred thousand distinct CDR3 sequences, over 15% of them singletons. Regarding time point: newly diagnosed GD, antithyroid drugs for less than 3 months. The TCR library was made from RNA that had been extracted from PBMCs in TRIzol. This same sample was also part of a study on T cells in Graves' hyperthyroidism and ophthalmopathy.

Sequences were derived from peripheral blood mononuclear cells (PBMCs), sampled at new diagnosis, from a patient treated with antithyroid drugs. The receptor source for this set is a woman younger than 35 with Graves disease.

This clonotype appeared many times. The chain links TRBV6-2 or TRBV6-3 to TRBJ2-7, with 7 bases that match TRBD1. Germline-derived CDR1 and CDR2 are MNHEY and SVGEGT. V lost 5 bases and J lost 4; bases outside the gene matches: 5. The CDR3 runs to 13 residues. CDR3 residues: CASSIPGQYEQYF. In DNA, the CDR3 is TGTGCCAGCAGTATCCCGGGACAGTACGAGCAGTACTTC.

J is TRBJ2-1 and V is TRBV5-6; 13 bases are shared with TRBD2. The trim removed 4 bases at V and 9 bases at J, leaving 16 bases unmatched. Germline loops: CDR1 SGHDT, CDR2 YYEEEE. The CDR3 consists of 18 residues. CDR3 region: CASSLYSGLAGVSSEQFF. The CDR3 DNA reads as TGTGCCAGCAGCCTCTACTCCGGACTAGCGGGAGTCAGTAGTGAGCAGTTCTTC. Complete variable domain (other parts from reference TRBV5-6 and TRBJ2-1): DAGVTQSPTHLIKTRGQQVTLRCSPKSGHDTVSWYQQALGQGPQFIFQYYEEEERQRGNFPDRFSGHQFPNYSSELNVNALLLGDSALYLCASSLYSGLAGVSSEQFFGPGTRLTVL.

This clonotype was observed many times. This chain connects TRBV20-1 to TRBJ2-7; D might be TRBD1 or TRBD2, each matching 5 bases. Trimming took 4 bases from V and 7 from J, leaving 14 bases between them. Germline V gene sequence: CDR1 DFQATT, CDR2 SNEGSKA (reference sequence). The CDR3 has 12 residues. CDR3 in amino acids: CSATGAPLEQYF. DNA for the CDR3: TGCAGTGCTACCGGGGCCCCCTTGGAGCAGTACTTC.

This clonotype was seen ten or more times. The J gene is TRBJ2-5, the V gene TRBV5-1, with D possibly matching TRBD2 (6 bases). CDR1 SGHRS and CDR2 YFSETQ come from the germline V gene. This CDR3 contains 15 residues. V lost 2 bases to trimming and J lost 1 base, with 12 bases between them. The CDR3 nucleotides read TGCGCCAGCAGCTTAACGGACTACAGCCAAGAGACCCAGTACTTC. It codes for CASSLTDYSQETQYF.

At least ten counts were recorded for this clonotype. This sequence joins TRBV11-3 and TRBJ2-3, with 11 bases fitting TRBD2. Germline V CDR1 and CDR2: SGHNT, YENEEA. The ends lost 0 bases at V and 2 bases at J; junction bases unmatched: 4. The CDR3 length is 17 residues. DNA of the CDR3: TGTGCCAGCAGCTTAGAACAGACTAGCGGGAACACAGATACGCAGTATTTT. This codes for CASSLEQTSGNTDTQYF.

This clonotype occurred many times. This rearrangement joins TRBV6-1 to TRBJ2-3; 14 bases agree with TRBD2. The CDR3 loop spans 18 amino acids. CDR1 and CDR2 from the germline V gene are MNHNS and SASEGT. Trimming at V came to 4 bases and at J to 0 bases, leaving 6 bases not matched to a gene. The DNA of the CDR3 is TGTGCCAGCAGTGGACGACGGACTAGCGGGAGGAGCACAGATACGCAGTATTTT. This sequence encodes CASSGRRTSGRSTDTQYF.

The sample holds many counts of this clonotype. The chain is built from TRBV10-3 and TRBJ2-7; D gene unclear. Germline CDR1 reads ENHRY; CDR2 reads SYGVKD. The CDR3 sequence is 14 residues long. V lost 7 bases to trimming and J lost 0 bases, with 13 bases between them. This CDR3 reads CAIMQDPSSYEQYF. The DNA of the CDR3 is TGTGCCATCATGCAGGATCCGAGCTCCTACGAGCAGTACTTC.

This clonotype was detected many times. The J gene is TRBJ2-3, the V gene TRBV5-1; no definite D call. The V gene lost 2 bases and the J gene lost 2 bases, with 9 bases spanning the gap. Germline assignment: CDR1 SGHRS and CDR2 YFSETQ. This CDR3 has 14 residues. The CDR3 protein is CASSFLGNTDTQYF. In DNA form, the CDR3 reads TGCGCCAGCAGCTTCTTAGGAAACACAGATACGCAGTATTTT.

Points on this clonotype: A far larger clone lies a single base away; this is likely a read error. CDR3 protein: CASSFSFLGSYNEQFF. The CDR3 DNA reads as TGTGCCAGCAGTTTCAGCTTCCTAGGCTCCTACAATGAGCAGTTCTTC. The gene calls are TRBV13 and TRBJ2-1; D gene unclear. The germline gives CDR1 PRHDT, CDR2 FYEKMQ (reference sequence). The CDR3 spans 16 residues. The V end lost 6 bases, the J end lost 0 bases, and 15 bases lay between the germline ends.

This clonotype turned up a few times. V gene TRBV14 combines with J gene TRBJ2-1, with 8 bases matching TRBD2. This CDR3 has 15 amino acids. Germline CDR1 SGHDN, CDR2 FVKESK. The V and J ends lost 10 bases and 1 base, in that order; junction bases with no gene match: 9. In nucleotides, the CDR3 is TGTGCCACCCCGGGAGGGCCTTGTTCCTACAATGAGCAGTTCTTC. Translating it yields CATPGGPCSYNEQFF. Based on the CDR3 plus reference TRBV14 and TRBJ2-1, the full variable domain is EAGVTQFPSHSVIEKGQTVTLRCDPISGHDNLYWYRRVMGKEIKFLLHFVKESKQDESGMPNNRFLAERTGGTYSTLKVQPAELEDSGVYFCATPGGPCSYNEQFFGPGTRLTVL.

The rearrangement links TRBV25-1 to TRBJ2-2; possible D gene TRBD2, 7 bases. Trimming left V 1 base short and J 7 bases short, with 16 bases between. This CDR3 region has 16 residues. Germline V gives CDR1 MGHDK, CDR2 SYGVNS. For the CDR3, the DNA is TGTGCCAGCAGTGAATTGTCGGGGGGCGCCGGCGGGGAGCTGTTTTTT. This translates into CASSELSGGAGGELFF.

A note on this clonotype: Possible read error: a much larger clone is one base away. The chain employs TRBV7-2 and TRBJ2-7; D unresolved. The better agreement between TRBJ2-1 and the DNA end casts doubt on the J call. The CDR3 runs to 15 residues. Looked up from germline, CDR1 is SGHTA and CDR2 is FQGNSA. As DNA, the CDR3 is TGTGCCAGCAGCTTAGGTGGGCCCTTAACCTACGAGCAGTTCTTC. Translated, it gives CASSLGGPLTYEQFF.

The chain has TRBV19 and TRBJ2-7; no clear D. The CDR3 is made up of 9 amino acids. Germline V gene sequence: CDR1 LNHDA, CDR2 SQIVND (reference sequence). V shed 7 bases and J shed 3 bases, with 1 base lying between them. CDR3 in amino acids: CASNYEQYF. The CDR3 bases are TGTGCCAGTAACTACGAGCAGTACTTC.

The chain couples TRBV6-1 to TRBJ2-1; D possibly corresponds to TRBD2 (6 bases). The germline CDR1 and CDR2 sequences are MNHNS and SASEGT. The CDR3 length is 14 residues. V lost 8 bases and J lost 0, with 11 bases in between. The DNA of the CDR3 is TGTGCCAGCGGGGGGTGGGGCTCCTACAATGAGCAGTTCTTC. Protein: CASGGWGSYNEQFF.

The rearrangement joins TRBV20-1 to TRBJ1-4; tentative D call: TRBD1 (5 bases). The CDR3 runs to 15 residues. CDR1 DFQATT and CDR2 SNEGSKA come from the germline V gene (reference sequence). V was cut by 6 bases and J by 6 bases, with 20 bases left in between. The CDR3 sequence is CSAKRGDEWYEKLFF. The CDR3 coding sequence is TGCAGTGCCAAGCGGGGGGACGAGTGGTATGAAAAACTGTTTTTT.

This clonotype was recorded many times. This chain links TRBV2 with TRBJ2-4, with 8 bases identical to TRBD1. Trimming removed 5 bases from V and 0 bases from J; junction bases left unmatched: 6. Germline CDR1 reads SNHLY; CDR2 reads FYNNEI. CDR3 length equals 16 residues. CDR3 residues: CASSLGTGLAKNIQYF. CDR3 DNA sequence: TGTGCCAGCAGTCTTGGGACAGGACTAGCCAAAAACATTCAGTACTTC.

At least ten counts were recorded for this clonotype. The chain uses TRBV30 and TRBJ1-1, with D uncertain. Trimming cost V 3 bases and J 5 bases, with 10 bases left between them. There are 12 residues in the CDR3. CDR1 and CDR2 from the germline V gene are GTSNPN and SVGIG (reference sequence). The CDR3 sequence is CAWRRWETEAFF. For the CDR3, the DNA is TGTGCCTGGAGGAGGTGGGAAACTGAAGCTTTCTTT.